This T cell receptor beta chain emerged from a study of blood T cell repertoires in COVID-19 (dated by TCRdb to the early 2020s). The study in broad terms: The collaborator samples originated in the United States, Italy and Spain and spanned the acute and convalescent phases of COVID-19. The repertoires were made available in a free public database intended to serve as a resource for research on the immune response to SARS-CoV-2. The material from the prospective study consisted of cDNA or gDNA derived from T cells, B-cell-depleted T cells, or PBMCs. The dataset comprised deeply sampled blood TCRbeta repertoires from subjects exposed to, actively infected with, or recovered from COVID-19. Where available, HLA class I and class II types were obtained from metadata supplied by the sample provider rather than from assay-based typing. Sample metadata almost always included a de-identified subject ID, COVID-19 status, age in years and sex. The samples were drawn from the first 160 participants of the ongoing ImmuneRACE study and from under 1,500 subjects provided by 6 global collaborators.

Participants in the prospective study were enrolled through a virtual design, were aged roughly 18 to 100 years, and lived in 20 to 30 United States geographic areas. To assign participants to cohorts, the prospective study relied on clinical history that participants themselves reported in a screening survey and a study questionnaire. Exposed participants had been in contact with someone with a PCR-confirmed or clinician-diagnosed COVID-19 case within 2 weeks of study entry. In the prospective study, whole blood, serum and a nasopharyngeal or oropharyngeal swab were collected from each participant by mobile phlebotomists. Additional blood draws and questionnaires over an approximately two-month period could optionally be provided by prospective study participants. Before DNA extraction, prospective study blood samples were shipped either frozen or at room temperature. Overall study results and their limits: The quantity of clinical and demographic metadata differed by source and by participant and was supplied without curation.

This clone was observed a handful of times. What this receptor recognizes is not known. No qualities accompany the bases; no much larger clone lies one base away. TCRbeta CDR3 regions were amplified from genomic DNA by means of the immunoSEQ Assay, a bias-controlled multiplex PCR. As for how the authors treated the data: The number of nucleated cells in each sample was estimated by amplification of reference gene primers within the assay. To quantify the absolute abundance of each unique TCRbeta CDR3 rearrangement, sequence reads were collapsed and filtered. For each sample, productive Simpson clonality was calculated as the square root of Simpson's diversity index across productive rearrangements. TCRdb retrieved this table from immuneACCESS and kept in-frame rearrangements only. Not all clones are present; in checked studies, unresolved V genes account for under half, and no reason is known for the remainder. V and J calls and clone size follow that table, whereas D and trimming were derived from the DNA. The sample table holds 150,000 to 200,000 clones, of which less than 90% were seen once. Clones ranked in the top ten supply around 3.1% of the sample.

The sequence was collected from a woman aged 25 to 39 who had been exposed to COVID-19. Material for sequencing was PBMCs or T cells enriched from blood (not recorded which).

The encoded CDR3 is CASSLEGGYQPQHF. The nucleotide sequence is TGTGCCAGCAGCTTGGAGGGGGGGTATCAGCCCCAGCATTTT. The V and J segments used are TRBV5-5 and TRBJ1-5, with TRBD1 as a weak D call on 6 bases. The CDR3 covers 14 residues, taking in both the cysteine and the phenylalanine. The kept DNA is CDR3 alone, 42 bases in frame from the first base. CDR1 is given as SGHKS and CDR2 as YYEKEE, both from the germline V gene (reference sequence). V is cut by 0 bases and J by 5 bases, and the space between the germline ends is 9 bases.